This TCR beta chain stems from a study of PD-1 blockade in classical Hodgkin lymphoma. With no exception, relapse followed autologous stem cell transplantation in all patients, and brentuximab vedotin exposure varied. CD4+ T cells were purified from thawed PBMCs by magnetic negative selection. For this clone: Other DNA sequences in the same sample also yield this CDR3.

From germline, CDR1 is SGHRS and CDR2 YFSETQ. V was clipped by 0 bases and J by 2 bases, with 9 bases between them. This CDR3 contains 14 residues. Measured with immunoSEQ multiplex PCR; TCRdb has only the in-frame clones, and not every one. The top ten hold roughly 0.24% of the sample, which has 30,000 to 40,000 clones, more than 80% seen once. The source was CD4+ T cells from blood, collected at baseline. This receptor was obtained from a human donor with classical Hodgkin lymphoma. The rearrangement joins TRBV5-1 to TRBJ2-7; possibly TRBD2 for D (5 bases). The CDR3 reads CASSLVRGAYEQYF. The CDR3 nucleotides are TGCGCCAGCAGCTTGGTACGGGGTGCCTACGAGCAGTACTTC.